What follows are 26 T cell receptor beta chains derived from one specimen sequenced in a study of human T cells and chemical hapten exposure. Each CDR3 protein is one row after TCRdb ran MiXCR on the RACE reads. The sample lists around 150,000 distinct CDR3 sequences, approximately 14% seen once, with less than 2% in the top ten. Indicated time point: patch test 1, 2 weeks after DPC sensitization. The treatment denotes: therapeutic diphenylcyclopropenone sensitization with weekly scalp DPC. This sample comprised whole blood, obtained in connection with sensitization to the hapten diphenylcyclopropenone (DPC). All receptors derive from a woman between 25 and 40 years old with alopecia areata. Some clones in this sample may be carry-over from other donors' samples.

The CDR3, as DNA: TGTGCCAGCTCACCCTTTGTTGCGAACACTGAAGCTTTCTTT. As protein: CASSPFVANTEAFF. The J gene is TRBJ1-1, the V gene TRBV18; no clear D. V was clipped by 3 bases and J by 1 base, with 9 bases between them. CDR3 length: 14 residues. Per the germline V gene, CDR1 is KGHSH and CDR2 is LQKENI.

J is TRBJ2-6 and V is TRBV11-3, with a tentative D call TRBD1 (5 bases). Per the germline V gene, CDR1 is SGHNT and CDR2 is YENEEA. V gave up 4 bases and J gave up 0 bases, with 10 bases separating them. This CDR3 has 16 residues. The CDR3 spells CASSSADSSGANVLTF. CDR3 in DNA: TGTGCCAGCAGCTCTGCTGACAGCTCTGGGGCCAACGTCCTGACTTTC.

This clonotype was picked up one time. The V gene is TRBV28, the J gene TRBJ2-7, with 7 bases matching TRBD1. The germline gives CDR1 MDHEN, CDR2 SYDVKM. The CDR3 extends over 13 amino acids. The V segment lost 5 bases and the J segment 3 bases; nucleotides outside the gene matches: 4. CDR3 nucleotides: TGTGCCAGCAGTAAGGGACAGCGCTACGAGCAGTACTTC. As protein: CASSKGQRYEQYF.

The J gene is TRBJ2-1, the V gene TRBV7-9; D unresolved. Germline values: CDR1 SEHNR, CDR2 FQNEAQ (reference sequence). This CDR3 is built from 14 residues. Trimming shortened V by 5 bases and J by 6 bases, and 14 bases separated the two germline ends. The CDR3 is CASSPRMGGNEQFF. The CDR3 nucleotides are TGTGCCAGCAGCCCCCGGATGGGTGGCAATGAGCAGTTCTTC.

This clonotype was found a few times. The DNA of the CDR3 is TGCGCCAGCCGTACGGGGGATGAGGAGACCCAGTACTTC. Translating gives CASRTGDEETQYF. V usage is TRBV5-1 and J usage is TRBJ2-5, with D tentatively TRBD2 (6 bases). Germline assignment: CDR1 SGHRS and CDR2 YFSETQ. The CDR3 is 13 amino acids. Trimming left V 7 bases short and J 5 bases short, with 15 bases between.

This clonotype was found a few times. The chain employs TRBV28 and TRBJ2-3; 11 bases line up with TRBD2. The V gene end was trimmed by 8 bases and the J gene end by 0 bases; junction bases not matched to a gene: 19. CDR1 is MDHEN, CDR2 SYDVKM, per germline. CDR3 length: 20 residues. The DNA for the CDR3 is TGTGCCAGCTGCCAACTAGCGGGGGCGCGCTGGGGGACTAGCACAGATACGCAGTATTTT. It specifies CASCQLAGARWGTSTDTQYF.

The V gene is TRBV6-5, the J gene TRBJ1-1; 11 nucleotides align to TRBD1. After removal of 2 bases from V and 5 bases from J, the junction contained 4 bases not matched to a gene. This CDR3 region has 15 residues. The germline CDR1 and CDR2 sequences are MNHEY and SVGAGI. The CDR3 sequence is CASSYRTGGRTEAFF. The CDR3 region has the DNA TGTGCCAGCAGTTACAGGACAGGGGGCCGGACTGAAGCTTTCTTT.

V is TRBV29-1 and J is TRBJ1-1; D is undetermined. In germline, CDR1 is SQVTM, CDR2 ANQGSEA. Trimming shortened V by 2 bases and J by 1 base, and 14 bases separated the two germline ends. The CDR3 has 15 residues. CDR3 sequence: CSVELVGSRNTEAFF. For the CDR3, the DNA is TGCAGCGTTGAATTGGTCGGCAGTCGGAACACTGAAGCTTTCTTT.

The table lists this clonotype with a few counts. The chain is built from TRBV11-1 and TRBJ2-5; 7 bases match TRBD2. Germline CDR1 and CDR2: SGHAT and FQDESV (reference sequence). The CDR3 runs 20 residues. Trimming removed 4 bases from V and 5 bases from J; junction bases left unmatched: 25. The CDR3 DNA reads TGTGCCAGCAGCTCGCCCCCTCCCGGACGGGAGGCCTTCGGTGCGGAGACCCAGTACTTC. It translates to CASSSPPPGREAFGAETQYF.

This clonotype was found a few times. The chain uses TRBV5-1 and TRBJ2-7, with 7 nucleotides matching TRBD1. This CDR3 comprises 15 residues. CDR1 is SGHRS, CDR2 YFSETQ, per germline. J gave up 0 bases and V 4 bases, and 7 bases lay outside the gene matches. CDR3 protein: CASSRETGNSYEQYF. The CDR3 coding sequence is TGCGCCAGCAGCAGAGAGACAGGGAACTCCTACGAGCAGTACTTC.

The V call is TRBV28, the J call TRBJ1-5; D uncertain. V was cut by 2 bases and J by 6 bases, with 8 bases left in between. Germline CDR1 is MDHEN and CDR2 is SYDVKM. This CDR3 has 13 residues. Written as DNA, the CDR3 is TGTGCCAGCAGTTTAAGGCTTGGTCAGCCCCAGCATTTT. It codes for CASSLRLGQPQHF.

This clonotype has a count of ten or more. The chain carries TRBV6-2 or TRBV6-3 and TRBJ1-3, with TRBD1 as a possible D gene (6 bases). This CDR3 spans 16 amino acids. Germline-derived CDR1 and CDR2 are MNHEY and SVGEGT. V was cut by 5 bases and J by 4 bases, with 18 bases left in between. The CDR3 DNA is TGTGCCAGCAGTCCAACCCCCCCGGGACAAGGAAACACCATATATTTT. This gives the protein CASSPTPPGQGNTIYF.

The genes are TRBV5-4 and TRBJ1-1; 10 positions agree with TRBD1. The V segment lost 4 bases and the J segment 0 bases; nucleotides outside the gene matches: 3. The CDR3 has 15 amino acids. Germline V gives CDR1 SGHNT, CDR2 YYREEE (reference sequence). DNA for the CDR3: TGTGCCAGCAGCACGGGACAGGGGTTGAACACTGAAGCTTTCTTT. Protein product: CASSTGQGLNTEAFF.

V and J are TRBV9 and TRBJ2-4; D could derive from TRBD1 or TRBD2 (6 bases each). This CDR3 comprises 14 residues. Germline V gene data show CDR1 as SGDLS and CDR2 as YYNGEE. V lost 3 bases and J lost 7, with 14 bases in between. CDR3 nucleotide sequence: TGTGCCAGCAGCGCTGCTTACGGGGGCAACATTCAGTACTTC. Translating gives CASSAAYGGNIQYF. The full variable domain, its missing parts supplied by reference TRBV9 and TRBJ2-4, is DSGVTQTPKHLITATGQRVTLRCSPRSGDLSVYWYQQSLDQGLQFLIQYYNGEERAKGNILERFSAQQFPDLHSELNLSSLELGDSALYFCASSAAYGGNIQYFGAGTRLSVL.

This sequence joins TRBV18 and TRBJ2-2; D not certain. This CDR3 has 13 amino acids. Germline lookup yields CDR1 KGHSH and CDR2 LQKENI. Between the trimmed V and J ends, which lost 6 bases and 4 bases, there was a span of 9 bases. CDR3 sequence (DNA): TGTGCCAGCTCTCTACAATCCACCGGGGAGCTGTTTTTT. Protein sequence: CASSLQSTGELFF.

This clonotype appeared a few times. The chain employs TRBV11-2 and TRBJ1-2; D is ambiguous. The germline V gene encodes CDR1 SGHAT and CDR2 FQNNGV. There are 15 residues in the CDR3. The V end was cut by 5 bases, the J end by 5 bases, with 18 bases between. The CDR3 region is CASSPDPSRGYGYTF. The CDR3 DNA reads TGTGCCAGCAGCCCCGATCCCAGTAGAGGGTATGGCTACACCTTC.

In its sample, this clonotype was seen a few times. This sequence joins TRBV28 and TRBJ1-2; D remains unclear. Trimming shortened V by 3 bases and J by 8 bases, and 10 bases separated the two germline ends. The CDR3 is made up of 12 amino acids. Germline CDR1 is MDHEN and CDR2 is SYDVKM. In DNA form, the CDR3 reads TGTGCCAGCAGTTTGAGGCTCTCCGGCTACACCTTC. It yields the protein CASSLRLSGYTF.

J is TRBJ2-2 and V is TRBV6-5, with D tentatively TRBD2 (6 bases). Germline values: CDR1 MNHEY, CDR2 SVGAGI. Trimming removed 7 bases at V and 4 bases at J, with 19 bases between. This CDR3 spans 16 amino acids. The CDR3 DNA reads TGTGCCAGCAAACAAAGGGTAGCGGCCGCCACCGGGGAGCTGTTTTTT. Translating gives CASKQRVAAATGELFF.

This clonotype was observed at least ten times. The chain recombines TRBV7-2 with TRBJ2-2; TRBD1 agrees at 7 bases. Germline assignment: CDR1 SGHTA and CDR2 FQGNSA. The ends lost 4 bases at V and 0 bases at J; junction bases unmatched: 5. This CDR3 is built from 16 residues. The CDR3 here is CASSSGTVSNTGELFF. CDR3 DNA: TGTGCCAGCAGCTCCGGGACAGTTTCGAACACCGGGGAGCTGTTTTTT. Full variable domain (remainder filled in from reference TRBV7-2 and TRBJ2-2): GAGVSQSPSNKVTEKGKDVELRCDPISGHTALYWYRQSLGQGLEFLIYFQGNSAPDKSGLPSDRFSAERTGGSVSTLTIQRTQQEDSAVYLCASSSGTVSNTGELFFGEGSRLTVL.

This clonotype occurred a few times. The chain has TRBV15 and TRBJ1-5; D is uncertain. V shed 3 bases and J shed 6 bases, with 15 bases lying between them. The CDR3 is 15 residues long. Germline CDR1 is LNHNV and CDR2 is YYDKDF (reference sequence). CDR3 DNA sequence: TGTGCCACCAGCAGGCACTCAGGAGCGGGTCAGCCCCAGCATTTT. Its protein is CATSRHSGAGQPQHF.

This clonotype appeared a few times. The chain uses TRBV9 and TRBJ1-1; a weak D match, TRBD1 (6 bases). The CDR3 is made up of 15 amino acids. The V gene lost 2 bases and the J gene lost 1 base, with 12 bases spanning the gap. Per the germline V gene, CDR1 is SGDLS and CDR2 is YYNGEE. The CDR3 region is CASSVRGAPNTEAFF. CDR3 DNA sequence: TGTGCCAGCAGCGTGAGGGGGGCCCCGAACACTGAAGCTTTCTTT.

The chain combines TRBV12-5 with TRBJ1-2; no reliable D call. V was pared by 0 bases and J by 2 bases, with 7 bases between. Germline V gene sequence: CDR1 LGHNT, CDR2 FRNRAP. This CDR3 is 14 amino acids long. The CDR3 DNA reads TGTGCTAGTGGTTTGGTAACGGGAAACTATGGCTACACCTTC. Its translation: CASGLVTGNYGYTF.

The chain recombines TRBV7-2 with TRBJ2-5; D unclear. Trimming took off 1 base at V and 5 bases at J, with 8 bases between the two ends. The length of the CDR3 is 13 residues. CDR1 and CDR2 from the germline V gene are SGHTA and FQGNSA. This CDR3 is CASSLVFSETQYF. The CDR3 bases are TGTGCCAGCAGCTTAGTCTTTTCGGAGACCCAGTACTTC.

There are a few counts of this clonotype. The DNA for the CDR3 is TGCAGCGTATCGACAGGGCCCACTGAAGCTTTCTTT. Amino acids: CSVSTGPTEAFF. The chain links TRBV29-1 to TRBJ1-1; 7 nucleotides line up with TRBD1. This CDR3 has 12 amino acids. V trimming: 6 bases; J trimming: 4 bases; junction bases outside the gene matches: 5. Germline V gene sequence: CDR1 SQVTM, CDR2 ANQGSEA.

This clonotype has more than one count but fewer than ten. This chain joins TRBV12-3 or TRBV12-4 and TRBJ2-2, with TRBD1 matching 7 bases. The length of the CDR3 is 15 residues. V shed 6 bases, J shed 0 bases, and the junction held 4 bases outside the gene matches. CDR3 coding DNA: TGTGCCAGCAGCGACAGGGTATCGAACACCGGGGAGCTGTTTTTT. Translation gives CASSDRVSNTGELFF.

V usage is TRBV28 and J usage is TRBJ2-7; TRBD2 aligns across 9 bases. The germline V gene encodes CDR1 MDHEN and CDR2 SYDVKM. J was trimmed by 3 bases and V by 2 bases; bases with no gene match: 8. This CDR3 region has 16 residues. This CDR3 reads CASSLGDAGGIYEQYF. Here the CDR3 DNA reads TGTGCCAGCAGTTTAGGTGATGCGGGAGGGATCTACGAGCAGTACTTC. Combining the CDR3 with reference TRBV28 and TRBJ2-7 gives the whole variable domain DVKVTQSSRYLVKRTGEKVFLECVQDMDHENMFWYRQDPGLGLRLIYFSYDVKMKEKGDIPEGYSVSREKKERFSLILESASTNQTSMYLCASSLGDAGGIYEQYFGPGTRLTVT.